Listed here are 2 T cell receptor beta chains from one sample, sequenced in a study of spatial heterogeneity in lung cancer. Time point: sample taken at primary tumor resection. TCRdb called the 5' RACE reads again in MiXCR, with one record for every CDR3 protein. The table shows some 22,000 distinct CDR3 sequences, with more than 5% occurring only once. The material sequenced was PBMCs, taken at surgery. Every receptor here comes from a male donor with early-stage non-small cell lung cancer.

This clonotype was counted at least ten times. The V call is TRBV3-1, the J call TRBJ1-6; 7 bases line up with TRBD1. Unmatched junction bases numbered 15, after V lost 0 bases and J lost 4 bases. There are 20 residues in the CDR3. In germline, CDR1 is LGHDT, CDR2 YNNKEL (reference sequence). CDR3 region: CASSQDRANWDSAYNSPLHF. CDR3 DNA: TGTGCCAGCAGCCAAGATCGGGCGAATTGGGACAGTGCATATAATTCACCCCTCCACTTT.

This clonotype was found many times. V and J are TRBV5-4 and TRBJ2-3; no reliable D call. Trimming shortened V by 2 bases and J by 0 bases, and 7 bases separated the two germline ends. The germline gives CDR1 SGHNT, CDR2 YYREEE (reference sequence). The CDR3 covers 14 residues. CDR3 protein: CASSFPGSTDTQYF. The CDR3 region has the DNA TGTGCCAGCAGCTTTCCCGGCAGCACAGATACGCAGTATTTT.